This T cell receptor beta chain was recovered during a study of shared clonotypes between healthy human individuals. Samples underwent the assay at deep level. Replicate PCRs were loaded with 300 ng DNA from unsorted PBMC, some 33,000 T cell genomes. The assay was immunoSEQ multiplex PCR, and TCRdb's table has in-frame clones only and misses some. The table records approximately 510,000 clones, 75% to 85% of them present only once. Per the germline V gene, CDR1 is SEHNR and CDR2 is FQNEAQ (reference sequence). The CDR3 length is 13 residues. V was trimmed by 5 bases and J by 7 bases, leaving 14 bases between them. This clone was recorded a few times.

The V gene is TRBV7-9, the J gene TRBJ1-2; D unresolved. What was sequenced was PBMCs. This sequence originates from a woman aged 40 to 50 in good health. Some clones in this sample may be carry-over from other donors' samples. CDR3 bases: TGTGCCAGCAGCCGAGGAGACGTCTCTGGCTACACCTTC. It translates to CASSRGDVSGYTF.